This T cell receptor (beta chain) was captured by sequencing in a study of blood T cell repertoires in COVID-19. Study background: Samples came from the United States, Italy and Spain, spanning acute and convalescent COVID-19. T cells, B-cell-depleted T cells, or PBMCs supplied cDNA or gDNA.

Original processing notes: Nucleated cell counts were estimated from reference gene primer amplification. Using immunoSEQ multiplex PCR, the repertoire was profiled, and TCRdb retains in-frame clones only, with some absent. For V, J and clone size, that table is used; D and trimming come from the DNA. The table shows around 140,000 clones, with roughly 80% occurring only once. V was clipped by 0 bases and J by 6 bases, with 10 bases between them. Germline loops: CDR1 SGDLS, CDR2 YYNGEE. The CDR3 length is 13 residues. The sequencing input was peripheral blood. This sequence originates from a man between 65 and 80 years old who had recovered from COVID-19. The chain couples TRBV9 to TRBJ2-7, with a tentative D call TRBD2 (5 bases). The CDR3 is CASSVDPGFEQYF. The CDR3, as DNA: TGTGCCAGCAGCGTAGACCCGGGGTTCGAGCAGTACTTC. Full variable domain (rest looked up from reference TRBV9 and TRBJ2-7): DSGVTQTPKHLITATGQRVTLRCSPRSGDLSVYWYQQSLDQGLQFLIQYYNGEERAKGNILERFSAQQFPDLHSELNLSSLELGDSALYFCASSVDPGFEQYFGPGTRLTVT.